Listed here are 3 T cell receptor beta chains from one sample, sequenced in a study of blood T cell repertoires in COVID-19. Measured with immunoSEQ multiplex PCR; TCRdb has only the in-frame clones, and not every one. Of about 68,000 clones in the sample, roughly 84% were seen once. What was sequenced was peripheral blood. These TCRs come from a man between 45 and 60 years old with active COVID-19.

This clone was detected once. The chain links TRBV27 to TRBJ2-1, with a weak D call TRBD2 (5 bases). The CDR3 length is 15 residues. V gave up 4 bases and J gave up 0 bases, with 10 bases separating them. CDR1 and CDR2 (germline): MNHEY, SMNVEV (reference sequence). CDR3 region: CASSWYGSSYNEQFF. The CDR3 bases are TGTGCCAGCAGTTGGTATGGGAGCTCCTACAATGAGCAGTTCTTC.

The V and J genes are TRBV19 and TRBJ2-3; TRBD2 might be the D (5 bases). Germline CDR1 LNHDA, CDR2 SQIVND (reference sequence). The CDR3 is 12 residues long. Trimming removed 4 bases at V and 10 bases at J, with 12 bases between. CDR3: CASSTDYFSQYF. Written as DNA, the CDR3 is TGTGCCAGTAGTACCGACTACTTCTCGCAGTATTTT.

V and J are TRBV7-2 and TRBJ2-3; TRBD2 might be the D (6 bases). CDR3 size: 13 residues. Deletions cut 6 bases from V and 7 bases from J, with 14 bases between. CDR1 is SGHTA and CDR2 is FQGNSA in the germline V gene. This CDR3 is CASRAPGGNTQYF. The CDR3 DNA reads TGTGCCAGCAGGGCTCCCGGGGGAAATACGCAGTATTTT.